Detailed here is one T cell receptor beta chain. Seattle's cohort entered during active infection and was followed longitudinally. These data originate in a study of blood T cell repertoires in COVID-19. Study context: Sites across the United States, Italy and Spain contributed samples from acute and convalescent COVID-19. Sample material is recorded as cDNA or gDNA derived from T cells, B-cell-depleted T cells, or PBMCs.

As handled by the study authors: Using reference gene primer amplification, nucleated cell counts were estimated. Data came from immunoSEQ multiplex PCR; TCRdb stores just in-frame clones and leaves some out. V and J calls plus clone size are reproduced from that table; the DNA served to infer D and trimming. Counted here are a few hundred thousand clones, more than 80% occurring once; the ten biggest clones make up around 2.8%. V lost 1 base and J lost 5, with 8 bases in between. CDR3 size: 14 residues. Germline CDR1 is MGHRA and CDR2 is YSYEKL. Source material: peripheral blood. V is TRBV4-1 and J is TRBJ2-2; D is unclear. The clonotype was recovered from a woman in her twenties or thirties with COVID-19, enrolled during active disease. The CDR3 nucleotides read TGCGCCAGCAGCCAAGTATCGGGTACCGGGGAGCTGTTTTTT. Residues: CASSQVSGTGELFF.